This entry is about one T cell receptor beta chain. As yet, its antigen is unknown. The source of the sample is a study of T cell responses to AZD1222 COVID-19 vaccine. Study-level findings and limits: Researchers report vaccine-associated CD4 TCRs spanning spike, with dominance at 160-218 and 743-854. Baseline seropositivity occurred in only six AZD1222 recipients. Without day 14 samples, only post-peak T cell repertoires were studied. The donor cohort was predominantly white British with a female majority, and clonal diversity may have been underestimated.

There are 15 residues in the CDR3. The ends lost 8 bases at V and 0 bases at J; junction bases unmatched: 7. CDR1 is MDHEN, CDR2 SYDVKM, per germline. Assay used: immunoSEQ multiplex PCR; TCRdb lists only in-frame clones, some missing. The table records over 150,000 clones, just over 90% of them present only once. The source is an adult who received the AZD1222 COVID-19 vaccine. The chain carries TRBV28 and TRBJ2-7, with 10 bases that match TRBD2. The specimen comprised peripheral blood, sampled 28 days after the second AZD1222 dose. The CDR3 region has the DNA TGTGCCAGCGCCTCCGGGACTAGCGTCTCCTACGAGCAGTACTTC. Protein sequence: CASASGTSVSYEQYF.